This T cell receptor (beta chain) derives from a study of cytomegalovirus exposure and HLA in healthy donors. Study context: A prior analysis found more than 90 million unique TCR beta sequences from 150 million to 200 million T cells.

Sampled while nominally healthy, donors likely had unrecorded immune exposures. Study-wide results and caveats: In vitro testing confirmed a few CMV-associated chains as specific for CMV antigens. Later, TCR association rates were found to vary by HLA locus, highest for DRB1 and lowest for HLA-C.

This clone has just a few counts. Its antigen is currently unknown. 13 Jbeta primers and 60 Vbeta primers were used for the PCR. The repertoire was sequenced with immunoSEQ multiplex PCR; TCRdb's copy has only in-frame clones and lacks some. The table shows 100,000 to 150,000 clones, with about 61% occurring only once. The origin of this receptor is a woman in her forties in good health and CMV-seronegative. Sequencing input: PBMCs.

The CDR3 region has the DNA TGTGCCAGCAGTACCAGGGGCCCTCCGTACGAGCAGTACTTC. Translated, it gives CASSTRGPPYEQYF. This rearrangement joins TRBV25-1 to TRBJ2-7, with D possibly matching TRBD1 (6 bases). The CDR3 extends over 14 amino acids. V lost 5 bases, J lost 4 bases, and 15 bases lay in between. Germline values: CDR1 MGHDK, CDR2 SYGVNS.